The sequence of this TCR beta chain was determined in a study of CD8 T cells in ankylosing spondylitis. Study findings and constraints: There was a TCR beta motif, made of fewer than 10 highly homologous variants, that appeared characteristic of ankylosing spondylitis blood.

A word on this clonotype: Antigen specificity is unknown.

The CDR3 sequence is 10 residues long. Germline V gene data show CDR1 as MDHEN and CDR2 as SYDVKM. V gave up 8 bases and J gave up 8 bases, with 6 bases separating them. Quantitative 5'-RACE with molecular barcodes generated TCR beta libraries. TCRdb independently ran MiXCR on the 5' RACE reads; one entry per CDR3 protein. The sample has 250,000 to 350,000 distinct CDR3 sequences; roughly 20% are singletons. The sequenced material came from blood, either unsorted or a sorted T cell fraction (not recorded which). V and J are TRBV28 and TRBJ1-4; no clear D gene. This clonotype was sampled from a male donor with ankylosing spondylitis or in good health (not recorded which). This CDR3 is CASGEEKLFF. DNA of the CDR3: TGTGCCAGCGGAGAGGAAAAACTGTTTTTT.